The rows below give T cell receptor beta chains drawn from one sample of a study of shared clonotypes between healthy human individuals. Assay used: immunoSEQ multiplex PCR; TCRdb lists only in-frame clones, some missing. The table lists about 700,000 clones, 74% of them singletons, with 1.5% to 2% in the top ten. Sequences were obtained from memory CD4+ T cells sorted from blood. These receptors originate from a woman in her twenties or thirties in good health. The conserved cysteine and the conserved F or W are not part of the CDR3 here.

v_gene	j_gene	CDR3aa
TRBV2	TRBJ1-4	ASSAQGQDGEKLF
TRBV5-1	TRBJ1-5	ASAAGPNQPQH
TRBV7-9	TRBJ1-3	ASSQQDAQFSGNTIY
TRBV7-9	TRBJ2-1	ASSKGGSYNEQF
TRBV7-2	TRBJ2-7	ASTSLGEQY
TRBV7-6	TRBJ2-1	ASSLIGSSYNEQF
TRBV21-1	TRBJ1-5	ASSNHQPQH
TRBV29-1	TRBJ2-1	SVGVSEKQF
TRBV7-9	TRBJ2-2	ASSLSVGTGELF
TRBV7-2	TRBJ2-2	ASSSGTGSPGELF
TRBV6-1	TRBJ1-4	ASSQGWEKLF
TRBV4-2	TRBJ2-6	ASSQDASGRYGANVLT